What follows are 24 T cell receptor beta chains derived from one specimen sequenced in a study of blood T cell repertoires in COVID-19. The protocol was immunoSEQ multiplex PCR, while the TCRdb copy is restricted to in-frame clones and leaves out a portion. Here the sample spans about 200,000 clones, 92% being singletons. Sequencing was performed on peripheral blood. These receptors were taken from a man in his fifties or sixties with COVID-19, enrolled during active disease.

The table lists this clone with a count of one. As DNA, the CDR3 is TGTGCCAGCAGCAACGGGTTTACTGCTGGCTACACCTTC. Its protein is CASSNGFTAGYTF. V gene TRBV5-8 combines with J gene TRBJ1-2; D gene unclear. The germline CDR1 and CDR2 sequences are SGHTS and YDEGEE. The CDR3 has 13 amino acids. V was shortened by 4 bases and J by 7 bases, with 14 bases between the two germline ends.

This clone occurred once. CDR3 protein: CASNKQGNTEAFF. In DNA, the CDR3 is TGTGCCAGCAATAAACAGGGGAACACTGAAGCTTTCTTT. The chain is built from TRBV6-5 and TRBJ1-1; D might be TRBD1 (6 bases). CDR1 and CDR2 from the germline V gene are MNHEY and SVGAGI. There are 13 residues in the CDR3. V was trimmed by 7 bases and J by 1 base, leaving 10 bases between them.

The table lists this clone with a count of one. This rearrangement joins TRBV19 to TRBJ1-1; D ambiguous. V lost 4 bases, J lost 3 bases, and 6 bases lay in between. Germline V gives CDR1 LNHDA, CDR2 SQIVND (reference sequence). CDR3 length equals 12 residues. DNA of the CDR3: TGTGCCAGTAGTAGGCAGTACACTGAAGCTTTCTTT. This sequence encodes CASSRQYTEAFF.

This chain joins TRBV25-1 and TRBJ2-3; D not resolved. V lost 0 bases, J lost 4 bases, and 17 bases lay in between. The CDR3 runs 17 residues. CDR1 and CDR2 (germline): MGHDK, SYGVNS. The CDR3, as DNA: TGTGCCAGCAGTGAATATGGCGGCAGCCTGGCCCCAGATACGCAGTATTTT. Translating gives CASSEYGGSLAPDTQYF.

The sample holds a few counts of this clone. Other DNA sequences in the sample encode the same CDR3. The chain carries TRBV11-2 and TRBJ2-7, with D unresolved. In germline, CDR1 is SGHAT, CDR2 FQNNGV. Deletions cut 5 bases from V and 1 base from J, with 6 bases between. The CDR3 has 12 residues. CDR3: CASSRISYEQYF. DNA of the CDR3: TGTGCCAGCAGCCGTATTTCCTACGAGCAGTACTTC.

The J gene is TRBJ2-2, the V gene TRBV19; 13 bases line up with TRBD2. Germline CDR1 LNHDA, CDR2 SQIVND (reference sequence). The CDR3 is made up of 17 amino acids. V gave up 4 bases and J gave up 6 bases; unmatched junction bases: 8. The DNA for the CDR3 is TGTGCCAGTAGTACCACTAGCGGGAGGGCAGGAGCCGGGGAGCTGTTTTTT. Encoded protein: CASSTTSGRAGAGELFF.

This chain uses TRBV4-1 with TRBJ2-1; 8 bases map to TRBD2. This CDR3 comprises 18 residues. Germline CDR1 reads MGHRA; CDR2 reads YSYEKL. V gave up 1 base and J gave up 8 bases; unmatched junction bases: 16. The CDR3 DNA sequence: TGCGCCAGCAGCCAAGCCCCTAGCGGGCCCAGCGTGGGGGATGAGCAGTTCTTC. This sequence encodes CASSQAPSGPSVGDEQFF.

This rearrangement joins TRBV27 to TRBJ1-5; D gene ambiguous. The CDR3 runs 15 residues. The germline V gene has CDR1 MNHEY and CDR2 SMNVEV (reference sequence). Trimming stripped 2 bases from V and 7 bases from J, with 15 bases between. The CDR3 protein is CASSLGPLVTQPQHF. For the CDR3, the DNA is TGTGCCAGCAGTTTAGGGCCCTTAGTGACACAGCCCCAGCATTTT.

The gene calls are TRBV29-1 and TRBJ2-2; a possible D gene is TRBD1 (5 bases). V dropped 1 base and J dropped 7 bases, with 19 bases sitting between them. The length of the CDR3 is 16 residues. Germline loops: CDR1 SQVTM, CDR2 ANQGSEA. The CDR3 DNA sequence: TGCAGCGTTGAAGTTGGGATGGGGCTGCGAGGCGGGGAGCTGTTTTTT. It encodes CSVEVGMGLRGGELFF.

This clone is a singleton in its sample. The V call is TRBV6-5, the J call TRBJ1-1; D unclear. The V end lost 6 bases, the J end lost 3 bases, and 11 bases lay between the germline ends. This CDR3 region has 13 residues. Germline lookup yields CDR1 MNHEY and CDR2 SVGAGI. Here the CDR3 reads CASSKTRDTEAFF. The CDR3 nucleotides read TGTGCCAGCAGCAAAACCCGGGACACTGAAGCTTTCTTT.

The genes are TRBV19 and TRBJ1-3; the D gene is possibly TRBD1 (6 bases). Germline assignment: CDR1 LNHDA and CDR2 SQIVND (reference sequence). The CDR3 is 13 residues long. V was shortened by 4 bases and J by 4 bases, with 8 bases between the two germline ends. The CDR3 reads CASSRTAGNTIYF. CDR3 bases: TGTGCCAGTAGTAGGACAGCGGGAAACACCATATATTTT.

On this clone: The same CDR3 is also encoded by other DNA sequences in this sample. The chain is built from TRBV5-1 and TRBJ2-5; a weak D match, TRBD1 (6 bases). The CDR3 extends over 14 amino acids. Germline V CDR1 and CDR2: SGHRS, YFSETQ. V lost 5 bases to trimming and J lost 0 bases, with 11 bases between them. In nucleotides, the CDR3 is TGCGCCAGCAGTATTCAGGGGAACCAAGAGACCCAGTACTTC. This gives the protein CASSIQGNQETQYF.

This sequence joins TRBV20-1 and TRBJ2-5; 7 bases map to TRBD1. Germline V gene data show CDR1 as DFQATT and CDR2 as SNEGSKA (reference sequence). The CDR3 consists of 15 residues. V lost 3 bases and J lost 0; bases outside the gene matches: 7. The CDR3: CSASGFTGDQETQYF. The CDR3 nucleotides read TGCAGTGCTAGTGGGTTTACAGGGGACCAAGAGACCCAGTACTTC.

CDR3 nucleotides: TGTGCCAGCAGTCGACAGGGATACCACAATGAGCAGTTCTTC. Protein product: CASSRQGYHNEQFF. The genes are TRBV3-1 (or the pseudogene TRBV3-2) and TRBJ2-1; 7 bases map to TRBD1. V lost 6 bases and J lost 5; bases outside the gene matches: 7. CDR1 LGHDT and CDR2 YNNKEL come from the germline V gene (reference sequence). There are 14 residues in the CDR3.

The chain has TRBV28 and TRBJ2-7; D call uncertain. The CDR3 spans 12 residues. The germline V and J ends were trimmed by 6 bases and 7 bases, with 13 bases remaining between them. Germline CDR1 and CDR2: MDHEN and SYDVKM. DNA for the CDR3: TGTGCCAGCAGCCAATCGGGTGCGGAGCAGTACTTC. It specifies CASSQSGAEQYF.

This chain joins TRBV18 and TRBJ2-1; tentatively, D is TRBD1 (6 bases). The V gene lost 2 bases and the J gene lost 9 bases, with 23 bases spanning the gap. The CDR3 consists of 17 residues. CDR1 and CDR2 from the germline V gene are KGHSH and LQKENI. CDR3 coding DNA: TGTGCCAGCTCACCATTTGGAAGGGACACTACCAAGGGTGAGCAGTTCTTC. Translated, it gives CASSPFGRDTTKGEQFF.

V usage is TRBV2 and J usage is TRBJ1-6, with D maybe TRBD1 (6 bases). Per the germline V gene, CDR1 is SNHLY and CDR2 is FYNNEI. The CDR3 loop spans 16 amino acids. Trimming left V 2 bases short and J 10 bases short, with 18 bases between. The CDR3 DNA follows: TGTGCCAGCAGTGAACCTCGGGGGGGGCGGAGATCACCCCTCCACTTT. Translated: CASSEPRGGRRSPLHF.

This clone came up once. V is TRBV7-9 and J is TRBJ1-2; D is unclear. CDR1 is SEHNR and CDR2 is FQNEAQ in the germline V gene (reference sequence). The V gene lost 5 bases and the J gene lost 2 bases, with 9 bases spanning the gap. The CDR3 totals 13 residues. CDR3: CASSPSGNYGYTF. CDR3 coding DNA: TGTGCCAGCAGCCCTTCGGGGAACTATGGCTACACCTTC.

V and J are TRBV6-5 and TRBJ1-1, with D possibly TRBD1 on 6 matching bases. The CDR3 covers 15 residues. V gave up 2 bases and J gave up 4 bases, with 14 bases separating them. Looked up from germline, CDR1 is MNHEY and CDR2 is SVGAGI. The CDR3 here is CASSYGGGAVTEAFF. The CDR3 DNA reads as TGTGCCAGCAGTTACGGTGGGGGGGCGGTCACTGAAGCTTTCTTT.

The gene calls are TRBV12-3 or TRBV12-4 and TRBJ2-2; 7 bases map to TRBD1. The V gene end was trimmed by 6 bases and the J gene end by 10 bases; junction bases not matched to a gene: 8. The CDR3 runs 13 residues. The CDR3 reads CASSSTTGTELFF. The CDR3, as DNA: TGTGCCAGCAGCTCAACGACAGGGACGGAGCTGTTTTTT.

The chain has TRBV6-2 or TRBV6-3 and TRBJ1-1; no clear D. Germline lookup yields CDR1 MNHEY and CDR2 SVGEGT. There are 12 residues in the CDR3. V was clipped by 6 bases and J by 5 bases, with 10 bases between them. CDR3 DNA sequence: TGTGCCAGCAGCCCGTACGGTACTGAAGCTTTCTTT. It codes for CASSPYGTEAFF.

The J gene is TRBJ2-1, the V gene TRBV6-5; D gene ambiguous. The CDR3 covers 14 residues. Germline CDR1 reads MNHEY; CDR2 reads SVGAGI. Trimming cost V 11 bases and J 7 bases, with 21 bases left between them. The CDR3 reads CASHPPQYNNEQFF. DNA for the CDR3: TGTGCCTCCCACCCCCCTCAATACAATAATGAGCAGTTCTTC.

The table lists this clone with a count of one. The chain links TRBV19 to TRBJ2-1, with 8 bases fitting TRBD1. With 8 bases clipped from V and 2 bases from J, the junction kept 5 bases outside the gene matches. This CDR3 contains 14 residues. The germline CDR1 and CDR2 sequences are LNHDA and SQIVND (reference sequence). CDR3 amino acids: CASGPDRAYNEQFF. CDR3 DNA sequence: TGTGCCAGTGGCCCGGACAGGGCCTACAATGAGCAGTTCTTC.

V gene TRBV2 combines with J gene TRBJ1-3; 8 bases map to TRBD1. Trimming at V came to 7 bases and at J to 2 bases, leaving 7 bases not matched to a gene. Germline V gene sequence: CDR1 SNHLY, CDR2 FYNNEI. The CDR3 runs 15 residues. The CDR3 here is CASTLQGGTGNTIYF. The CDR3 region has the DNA TGTGCCAGCACATTACAGGGGGGGACTGGAAACACCATATATTTT.